This TCR beta chain was observed in a study of T cell repertoires in cytomegalovirus infection. Study overall: The public TCR beta signatures pointed to both CMV infection and matching HLA type. Overall study results and limits: Clonotypes of TCR beta that were HLA-C-restricted and CMV-specific dominated the ex vivo response. Identification of carriers of CMV plus the relevant HLA was performed using cumulative public TCR beta family frequency.

MiXCR, run by TCRdb on the reads, gives a single entry per CDR3 protein. Of approximately 160,000 distinct CDR3 sequences listed, 17% are singletons. CDR3 length: 12 residues. Between the trimmed V and J ends, which lost 7 bases and 1 base, there was a span of 7 bases. Notes on this clonotype: Its antigen remains unknown.

The receptor was derived from a human donor in good health (CMV status not recorded). Some clones in this sample may be carry-over from other donors' samples. This chain connects TRBV23-1 to TRBJ2-5; D is unresolved. Being an ORF, TRBV23-1 has a function that is uncertain. Material for sequencing was CD8+ T cells from PBMCs. The DNA of the CDR3 is TGCGCCAGCAACAGACCCCAAGAGACCCAGTACTTC. This gives the protein CASNRPQETQYF.